This T cell receptor beta chain was identified during a study of T cell responses to AZD1222 COVID-19 vaccine. Notes on the study in general: Possibly, clonal diversity was underestimated; donors were largely white British and included more females. Unmutated variant regions are reportedly the target of nearly half of TCRs that are spike-specific. At baseline, just a handful of AZD1222 recipients tested seropositive. Distributed over spike, vaccine-associated CD4 TCRs predominated at 160-218 and 743-854.

In germline, CDR1 is SGHNT, CDR2 YENEEA. CDR3 size: 15 residues. V lost 1 base to trimming and J lost 6 bases, with 16 bases between them. Measured with immunoSEQ multiplex PCR; TCRdb has only the in-frame clones, and not every one. Here the sample spans around 85,000 clones, 80% to 90% being singletons. Turning to this clone: The antigen remains undetermined.

The chain is built from TRBV11-3 and TRBJ2-7; possible D gene TRBD2, 6 bases. This TCR derives from an adult in good health. Sequencing was performed on peripheral blood, taken on day 0 of AZD1222 vaccination. CDR3 loop: CASSLVGGSFSEQYF. The CDR3, as DNA: TGTGCCAGCAGCTTAGTGGGAGGCTCCTTCTCCGAGCAGTACTTC. Full variable domain (outside the CDR3, taken from reference TRBV11-3 and TRBJ2-7): EAGVVQSPRYKIIEKKQPVAFWCNPISGHNTLYWYLQNLGQGPELLIRYENEEAVDDSQLPKDRFSAERLKGVDSTLKIQPAELGDSAVYLCASSLVGGSFSEQYFGPGTRLTVT.